This is a list of T cell receptor beta chains from one sample in a study of T-cell reconstitution after alpha-beta-depleted transplantation in children. A single record per CDR3 protein comes from TCRdb applying MiXCR to the PCR reads. The sample has roughly 500,000 distinct CDR3 sequences, roughly an eighth seen once. The sample here was PBMCs from the stem cell graft donor, taken from the stem cell graft. The receptors shown here come from a human donor who donated a stem cell graft to a child with combined immunodeficiency. The CDR3 runs from the conserved cysteine through the conserved F or W. D genes are given only for firm matches. For some rows the clone size is stated as once, few or many, or as a class when expanded; others skip it.

j_gene | abundance | v_gene | d_gene | CDR3aa | CDR3nt
TRBJ2-1 | - | TRBV5-1 | TRBD2 | CASSSFGTSGYNEQFF | TGCGCCAGCAGCTCCTTCGGGACTAGCGGTTACAATGAGCAGTTCTTC
TRBJ2-7 | many | TRBV7-3 | - | CASSLSAVYEQYF | TGTGCCAGCAGCTTAAGTGCTGTCTACGAGCAGTACTTC
TRBJ1-5 | few | TRBV12-3/TRBV12-4 | - | CASSQQGLNQPQHF | TGTGCCAGCAGTCAGCAGGGATTAAATCAGCCCCAGCATTTT
TRBJ2-7 | - | TRBV12-3/TRBV12-4 | TRBD2 | CASSPGLAGWGSYEQYF | TGTGCCAGCAGTCCCGGACTAGCGGGATGGGGCTCCTACGAGCAGTACTTC
TRBJ2-3 | - | TRBV7-9 | - | CASSSPPRDTQYF | TGTGCCAGCAGCTCACCACCGCGGGATACGCAGTATTTT
TRBJ2-2 | - | TRBV4-3 | TRBD2 | CASSRRHGLAGGGGELFF | TGCGCCAGCAGCCGACGCCACGGACTAGCGGGGGGTGGCGGAGAGCTGTTTTTT
TRBJ1-5 | - | TRBV6-2/TRBV6-3 | TRBD1 | CASRRTGYSNQPQHF | TGTGCCAGCAGACGGACAGGGTATAGCAATCAGCCCCAGCATTTT
TRBJ2-1 | few | TRBV29-1 | TRBD1 | CSAGQSYEQFF | TGCAGCGCGGGACAGTCCTATGAGCAGTTCTTC
TRBJ1-1 | many | TRBV9 | - | CASSLQQGAEAFF | TGTGCCAGCAGCCTCCAACAGGGCGCTGAAGCTTTCTTT
TRBJ2-1 | - | TRBV21-1 | - | CASRVSGTGLVNEQFF | TGTGCCAGCAGAGTTTCGGGGACAGGGTTGGTCAATGAGCAGTTCTTC
TRBJ2-1 | - | TRBV6-1 | TRBD2 | CASSATSGGTSYNEQFF | TGTGCCAGCAGTGCGACTAGCGGGGGGACTTCCTACAATGAGCAGTTCTTC
TRBJ2-7 | - | TRBV4-3 | - | CASSQEQGSYEQYF | TGCGCCAGCAGCCAAGAACAGGGTTCCTACGAGCAGTACTTC
TRBJ2-7 | few | TRBV18 | - | CASSPPDSQSSYEQYF | TGTGCCAGCTCACCACCAGACAGTCAAAGCTCCTACGAGCAGTACTTC
TRBJ2-7 | - | TRBV20-1 | - | CSARDRGAGVKYEQYF | TGCAGTGCTAGAGATCGGGGGGCGGGAGTGAAGTACGAGCAGTACTTC
TRBJ1-1 | - | TRBV4-2 | TRBD1 | CASSPAVTGTTEAFF | TGTGCCAGCAGCCCTGCGGTGACAGGGACCACTGAAGCTTTCTTT
TRBJ1-4 | - | TRBV14 | TRBD1 | CASSQATTGRWEKLFF | TGTGCCAGCAGCCAGGCTACGACAGGGAGGTGGGAAAAACTGTTTTTT
TRBJ2-3 | many | TRBV12-3/TRBV12-4 | TRBD1 | CASTFQTGGADTQYF | TGTGCCAGCACCTTTCAGACAGGGGGGGCAGATACGCAGTATTTT
TRBJ2-1 | - | TRBV5-1 | - | CASTPRTNSYNEQFF | TGCGCCAGCACGCCTCGTACTAACTCCTACAATGAGCAGTTCTTC
TRBJ2-1 | few | TRBV6-1 | - | CASSEIAATVYNEQFF | TGTGCCAGCAGTGAAATCGCGGCGACAGTCTACAATGAGCAGTTCTTC
TRBJ2-4 | - | TRBV6-2/TRBV6-3 | - | CASSYGPLGDIQYF | TGTGCCAGCAGTTACGGACCGCTTGGAGACATTCAGTACTTC
TRBJ2-5 | - | TRBV30 | - | CAWSVRQETQYF | TGTGCCTGGAGTGTAAGGCAAGAGACCCAGTACTTC
TRBJ2-7 | - | TRBV4-1 | - | CASSQDAVSYEQYF | TGCGCCAGCAGCCAAGACGCAGTCTCCTACGAGCAGTACTTC
TRBJ1-5 | - | TRBV20-1 | - | CSASAGEGAYQPQHF | TGCAGTGCTAGCGCCGGGGAAGGGGCTTATCAGCCCCAGCATTTT
TRBJ1-2 | - | TRBV20-1 | - | CSAIQKDGTYGYTF | TGCAGTGCTATCCAGAAGGACGGCACTTATGGCTACACCTTC
TRBJ2-7 | - | TRBV5-5 | - | CASSPVAAASYEQYF | TGTGCCAGCAGCCCGGTAGCGGCAGCCTCCTACGAGCAGTACTTC
TRBJ2-2 | - | TRBV12-3/TRBV12-4 | TRBD1 | CASSFARGLTGELFF | TGTGCCAGCAGTTTTGCCAGGGGGCTCACCGGGGAGCTGTTTTTT
TRBJ2-3 | - | TRBV6-1 | - | CASSVSASTDTQYF | TGTGCCAGCAGTGTTAGTGCTAGCACAGATACGCAGTATTTT
TRBJ2-1 | few | TRBV5-4 | - | CASSTELTQQFF | TGTGCCAGCAGCACAGAGTTGACCCAGCAGTTCTTC
TRBJ2-5 | many | TRBV12-3/TRBV12-4 | TRBD2 | CASSLPGLAGEETQYF | TGTGCCAGCAGCCTACCGGGACTAGCGGGGGAAGAGACCCAGTACTTC
TRBJ2-3 | many | TRBV7-2 | - | CASSFSLDGRRDTQYF | TGTGCCAGCAGCTTTAGTTTGGACGGACGCAGAGATACGCAGTATTTT
TRBJ2-1 | few | TRBV6-5 | - | CASSYGGSRRASYNEQFF | TGTGCCAGCAGTTACGGTGGTAGCCGCAGGGCCTCCTACAATGAGCAGTTCTTC
TRBJ2-2 | - | TRBV11-2 | TRBD2 | CASSPLIPGRLHTGELFF | TGTGCCAGCAGCCCTCTGATCCCCGGGAGGTTGCACACCGGGGAGCTGTTTTTT
TRBJ2-1 | many | TRBV11-2 | - | CASSLYLTEHNEQFF | TGTGCCAGCAGCTTATATCTGACGGAACACAATGAGCAGTTCTTC
TRBJ1-6 | - | TRBV12-3/TRBV12-4 | - | CASSSSGALHF | TGTGCCAGCAGTTCCTCCGGGGCCCTCCACTTT
TRBJ2-7 | - | TRBV11-3 | TRBD1 | CASSGQVTYEQYF | TGTGCCAGCAGCGGACAGGTTACCTACGAGCAGTACTTC
TRBJ2-5 | few | TRBV6-5 | - | CASMGNQETQYF | TGTGCCAGCATGGGCAACCAAGAGACCCAGTACTTC
TRBJ2-2 | few | TRBV6-7 | TRBD1 | CASSLYTGTVPGELFF | TGTGCCAGCAGTCTTTATACAGGGACAGTTCCCGGGGAGCTGTTTTTT
TRBJ2-7 | - | TRBV6-5 | - | CASSYSISSEGSYEQYF | TGTGCCAGCAGTTACTCGATCTCCAGTGAGGGATCCTACGAGCAGTACTTC
TRBJ2-7 | few | TRBV7-2 | - | CASSFTGHSDEQYF | TGTGCCAGCAGCTTTACAGGGCACAGTGACGAGCAGTACTTC
TRBJ2-3 | many | TRBV25-1 | - | CASERDTQYF | TGTGCCAGCGAACGTGATACGCAGTATTTT
TRBJ2-5 | few | TRBV24-1 | - | CATSDPSPGGGETQYF | TGTGCCACCAGTGATCCGAGCCCAGGGGGAGGAGAGACCCAGTACTTC
TRBJ2-3 | many | TRBV20-1 | TRBD2 | CSAPRSTSGRDTQYF | TGCAGTGCCCCCCGCTCGACTAGCGGGAGGGATACGCAGTATTTT
TRBJ2-7 | - | TRBV6-2/TRBV6-3 | TRBD1 | CASSHWDRGSYEQYF | TGTGCCAGCAGTCACTGGGACAGGGGCTCCTACGAGCAGTACTTC
TRBJ2-2 | - | TRBV7-9 | TRBD1 | CASSSDRGQTGELFF | TGTGCCAGCAGTTCCGACAGGGGGCAAACCGGGGAGCTGTTTTTT
TRBJ2-1 | few | TRBV6-4 | TRBD2 | CASSPSLAGASNEQFF | TGTGCCAGCAGTCCATCCCTAGCGGGGGCCTCCAATGAGCAGTTCTTC
TRBJ2-3 | - | TRBV20-1 | - | CSARERATDTQYF | TGCAGTGCTAGAGAGAGGGCCACAGATACGCAGTATTTT
TRBJ2-7 | many | TRBV20-1 | - | CSATPYDEQYF | TGCAGTGCCACGCCATATGACGAGCAGTACTTC
TRBJ2-3 | many | TRBV7-9 | TRBD2 | CASSAGLAGGTDTQYF | TGTGCCAGCAGCGCGGGACTAGCGGGGGGCACAGATACGCAGTATTTT
TRBJ1-5 | - | TRBV19 | - | CASSIDSGPRQPQHF | TGTGCCAGTAGTATAGATTCGGGCCCCAGGCAGCCCCAGCATTTT
TRBJ2-1 | - | TRBV5-1 | TRBD2 | CASSFTLLAEGYNEQFF | TGCGCCAGCAGCTTCACGCTACTAGCGGAGGGGTACAATGAGCAGTTCTTC
TRBJ1-1 | - | TRBV21-1 | - | CASSFLGVKDTHRSLNTEAFF | TGTGCCAGCAGCTTTTTAGGAGTGAAAGACACCCACCGGAGCTTGAACACTGAAGCTTTCTTT
TRBJ2-5 | many | TRBV4-3 | - | CASSQDSGIGETQYF | TGCGCCAGCAGCCAAGATTCTGGGATCGGGGAGACCCAGTACTTC
TRBJ2-1 | many | TRBV4-3 | TRBD2 | CASSDSGGARSEQFF | TGCGCCAGCAGCGATAGCGGGGGGGCCAGGAGTGAGCAGTTCTTC
TRBJ1-6 | few | TRBV5-1 | - | CASSAGQHDNSPLHF | TGCGCCAGCAGCGCAGGACAGCACGATAATTCACCCCTCCACTTT
TRBJ1-2 | many | TRBV12-3/TRBV12-4 | - | CASSPGISSGYTF | TGTGCCAGCAGTCCAGGGATTTCTAGCGGCTACACCTTC
TRBJ1-1 | - | TRBV3-1 | TRBD1 | CASSQEGQLNTEAFF | TGTGCCAGCAGCCAAGAGGGACAGCTGAACACTGAAGCTTTCTTT
TRBJ2-5 | - | TRBV7-2 | - | CASSLVLSTETQYF | TGTGCCAGCAGCTTAGTTCTTAGCACCGAGACCCAGTACTTC